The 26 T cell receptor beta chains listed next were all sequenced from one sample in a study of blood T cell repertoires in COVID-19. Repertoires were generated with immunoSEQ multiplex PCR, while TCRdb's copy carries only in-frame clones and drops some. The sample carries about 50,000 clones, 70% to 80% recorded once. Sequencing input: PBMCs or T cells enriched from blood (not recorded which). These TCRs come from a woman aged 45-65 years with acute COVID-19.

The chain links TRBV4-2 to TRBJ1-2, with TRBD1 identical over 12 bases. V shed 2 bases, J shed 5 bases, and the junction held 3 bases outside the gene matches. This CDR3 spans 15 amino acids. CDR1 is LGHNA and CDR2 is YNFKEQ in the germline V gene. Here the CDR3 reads CASSQPGQGAYGYTF. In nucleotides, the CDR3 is TGTGCCAGCAGCCAACCGGGACAGGGGGCTTATGGCTACACCTTC.

The CDR3 bases are TGTGCCATCAGTGAGTCCCCGTTTAGAGGGTCCTACGAGCAGTACTTC. Translation: CAISESPFRGSYEQYF. This chain links TRBV10-3 with TRBJ2-7, with D possibly being TRBD2 (5 bases). V shed 0 bases and J shed 1 base, with 13 bases lying between them. This CDR3 region has 16 residues. Per the germline V gene, CDR1 is ENHRY and CDR2 is SYGVKD.

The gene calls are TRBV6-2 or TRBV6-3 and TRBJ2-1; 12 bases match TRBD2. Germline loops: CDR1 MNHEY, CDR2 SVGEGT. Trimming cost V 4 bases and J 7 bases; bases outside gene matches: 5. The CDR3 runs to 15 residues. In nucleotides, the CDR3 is TGTGCCAGCAGTTCGACTAGCGGGGGACATAATGAGCAGTTCTTC. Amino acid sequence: CASSSTSGGHNEQFF.

The CDR3 DNA reads as TGTGCCAGCAGCCACCCGACAGCACCTAACTATGGCTACACCTTC. Its translation is CASSHPTAPNYGYTF. The chain has TRBV5-4 and TRBJ1-2; D perhaps matches TRBD1 (5 bases). The CDR3 length is 15 residues. Germline-derived CDR1 and CDR2 are SGHNT and YYREEE (reference sequence). V dropped 4 bases and J dropped 0 bases, with 13 bases sitting between them.

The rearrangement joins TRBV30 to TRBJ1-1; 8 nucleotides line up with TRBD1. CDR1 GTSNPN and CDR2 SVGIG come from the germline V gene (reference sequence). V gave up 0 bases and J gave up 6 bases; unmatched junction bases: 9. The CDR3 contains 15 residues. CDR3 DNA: TGTGCCTGGAGTGTGAGGGACAGGCGATATTCTGAAGCTTTCTTT. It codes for CAWSVRDRRYSEAFF.

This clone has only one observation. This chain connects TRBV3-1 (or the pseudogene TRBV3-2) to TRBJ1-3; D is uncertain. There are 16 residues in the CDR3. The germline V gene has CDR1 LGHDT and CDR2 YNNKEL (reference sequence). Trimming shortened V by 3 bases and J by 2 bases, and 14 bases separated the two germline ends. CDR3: CASSHPHRVTGNTIYF. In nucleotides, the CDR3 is TGTGCCAGCAGCCACCCTCACAGAGTTACTGGAAACACCATATATTTT.

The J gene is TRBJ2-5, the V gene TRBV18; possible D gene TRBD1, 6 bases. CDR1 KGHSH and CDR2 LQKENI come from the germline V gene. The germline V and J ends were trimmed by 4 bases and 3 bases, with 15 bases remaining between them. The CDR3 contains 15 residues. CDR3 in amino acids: CASSLSLTGKETQYF. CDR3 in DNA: TGTGCCAGCTCACTCTCCTTGACAGGCAAAGAGACCCAGTACTTC.

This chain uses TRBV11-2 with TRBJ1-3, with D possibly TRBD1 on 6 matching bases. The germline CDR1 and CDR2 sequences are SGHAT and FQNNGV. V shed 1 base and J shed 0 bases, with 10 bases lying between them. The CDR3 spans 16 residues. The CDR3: CASSLVGGVSGNTIYF. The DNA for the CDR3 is TGTGCCAGCAGCTTAGTAGGGGGAGTCTCTGGAAACACCATATATTTT.

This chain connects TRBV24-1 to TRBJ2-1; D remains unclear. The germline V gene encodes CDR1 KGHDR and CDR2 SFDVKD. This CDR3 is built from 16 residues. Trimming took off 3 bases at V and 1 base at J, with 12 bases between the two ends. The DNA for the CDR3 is TGTGCCACCAGTGATCCGAGTTATAAGTCCTACAATGAGCAGTTCTTC. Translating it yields CATSDPSYKSYNEQFF.

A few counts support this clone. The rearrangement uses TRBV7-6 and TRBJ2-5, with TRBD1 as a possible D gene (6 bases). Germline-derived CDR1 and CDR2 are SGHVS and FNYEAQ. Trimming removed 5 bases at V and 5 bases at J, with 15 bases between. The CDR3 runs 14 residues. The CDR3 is CASSPTGNRETQYF. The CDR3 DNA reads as TGTGCCAGCAGCCCTACAGGGAATAGGGAGACCCAGTACTTC.

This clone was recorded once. The CDR3 here is CASSLGQGAYGYTF. CDR3 nucleotide sequence: TGCGCCAGCAGCTTGGGACAGGGGGCCTATGGCTACACCTTC. The gene calls are TRBV5-1 and TRBJ1-2, with TRBD1 identical over 10 bases. Germline V gene lookup returns CDR1 SGHRS and CDR2 YFSETQ. This CDR3 spans 14 amino acids. The trim removed 0 bases at V and 4 bases at J, leaving 0 bases unmatched.

The CDR3 DNA is TGTGCCAGCAGCTTTACAGGGGGCTCCGGCTCTGGGGCCAACGTCCTGACTTTC. Protein product: CASSFTGGSGSGANVLTF. The gene calls are TRBV13 and TRBJ2-6, with 9 positions matching TRBD1. In germline, CDR1 is PRHDT, CDR2 FYEKMQ (reference sequence). V lost 3 bases to trimming and J lost 0 bases; unmatched junction nucleotides: 6. This CDR3 has 18 residues.

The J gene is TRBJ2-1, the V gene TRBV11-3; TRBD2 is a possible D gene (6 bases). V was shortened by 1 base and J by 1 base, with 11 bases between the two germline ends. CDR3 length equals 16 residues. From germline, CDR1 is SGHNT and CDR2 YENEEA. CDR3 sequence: CASSLGGVRSYNEQFF. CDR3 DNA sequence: TGTGCCAGCAGCTTAGGGGGGGTAAGATCCTACAATGAGCAGTTCTTC.

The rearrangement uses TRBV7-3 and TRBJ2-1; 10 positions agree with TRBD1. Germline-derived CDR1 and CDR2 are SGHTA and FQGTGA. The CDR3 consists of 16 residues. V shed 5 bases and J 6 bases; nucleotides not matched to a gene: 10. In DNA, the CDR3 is TGTGCCAGCAGCCCCTCGGGACAGGGGACGGGCAATGAGCAGTTCTTC. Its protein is CASSPSGQGTGNEQFF.

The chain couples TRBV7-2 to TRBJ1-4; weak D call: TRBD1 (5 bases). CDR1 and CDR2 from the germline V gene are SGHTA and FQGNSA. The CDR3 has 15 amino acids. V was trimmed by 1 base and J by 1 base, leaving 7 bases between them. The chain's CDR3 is CASSLVGGTNEKLFF. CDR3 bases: TGTGCCAGCAGCTTAGTGGGGGGAACTAATGAAAAACTGTTTTTT.

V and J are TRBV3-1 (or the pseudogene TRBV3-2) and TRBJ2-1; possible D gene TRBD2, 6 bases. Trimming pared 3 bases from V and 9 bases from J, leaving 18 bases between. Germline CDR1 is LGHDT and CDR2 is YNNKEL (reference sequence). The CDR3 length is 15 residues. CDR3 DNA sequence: TGTGCCAGCAGCCAGACGGGACTTGATCGACTTGAGCAGTTCTTC. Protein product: CASSQTGLDRLEQFF.

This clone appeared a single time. The CDR3 DNA reads TGTGCCAGCAGCCCGGGACAGGGGGTCTTCTATGGCTACACCTTC. Its protein product is CASSPGQGVFYGYTF. The J gene is TRBJ1-2, the V gene TRBV5-4; 11 nucleotides match TRBD1. The junction had 6 bases not matched to a gene; V was cut back by 4 bases and J by 4 bases. The CDR3 has 15 residues. Looked up from germline, CDR1 is SGHNT and CDR2 is YYREEE (reference sequence).

The chain's CDR3 is CASSQVGGMGYGYTF. DNA of the CDR3: TGTGCCAGCAGCCAAGTAGGGGGTATGGGCTATGGCTACACCTTC. The V call is TRBV3-1 (or the pseudogene TRBV3-2), the J call TRBJ1-2, with D perhaps TRBD1 (6 bases). From germline, CDR1 is LGHDT and CDR2 YNNKEL (reference sequence). CDR3 length: 15 amino acids. Deletions cut 1 base from V and 4 bases from J, with 13 bases between.

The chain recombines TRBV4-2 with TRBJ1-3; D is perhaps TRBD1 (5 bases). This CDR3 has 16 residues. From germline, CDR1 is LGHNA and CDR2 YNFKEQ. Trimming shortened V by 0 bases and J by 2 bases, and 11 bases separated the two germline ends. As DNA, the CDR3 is TGTGCCAGCAGCCAAGAAACAAGGGGCCCTGGAAACACCATATATTTT. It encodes CASSQETRGPGNTIYF.

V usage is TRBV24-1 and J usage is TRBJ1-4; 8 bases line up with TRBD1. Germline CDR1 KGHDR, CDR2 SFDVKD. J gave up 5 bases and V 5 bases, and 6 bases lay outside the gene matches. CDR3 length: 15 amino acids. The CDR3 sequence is CATSGGTGGNEKLFF. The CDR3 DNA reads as TGTGCCACCAGTGGTGGGACAGGCGGAAATGAAAAACTGTTTTTT.

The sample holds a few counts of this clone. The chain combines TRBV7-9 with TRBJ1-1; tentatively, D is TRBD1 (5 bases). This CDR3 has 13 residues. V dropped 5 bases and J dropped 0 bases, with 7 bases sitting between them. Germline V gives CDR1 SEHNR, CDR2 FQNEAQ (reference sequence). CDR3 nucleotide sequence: TGTGCCAGCAGCCAGACAGTGAACACTGAAGCTTTCTTT. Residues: CASSQTVNTEAFF. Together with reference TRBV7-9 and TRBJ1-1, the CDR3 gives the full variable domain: DTGVSQNPRHKITKRGQNVTFRCDPISEHNRLYWYRQTLGQGPEFLTYFQNEAQLEKSRLLSDRFSAERPKGSFSTLEIQRTEQGDSAMYLCASSQTVNTEAFFGQGTRLTVV.

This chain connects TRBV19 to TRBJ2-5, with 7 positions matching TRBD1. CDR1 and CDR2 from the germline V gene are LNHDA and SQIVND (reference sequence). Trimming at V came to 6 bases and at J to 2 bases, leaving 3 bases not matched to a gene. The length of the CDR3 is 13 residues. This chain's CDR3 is CASRPGQQETQYF. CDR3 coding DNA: TGTGCCAGTAGGCCGGGACAGCAAGAGACCCAGTACTTC.

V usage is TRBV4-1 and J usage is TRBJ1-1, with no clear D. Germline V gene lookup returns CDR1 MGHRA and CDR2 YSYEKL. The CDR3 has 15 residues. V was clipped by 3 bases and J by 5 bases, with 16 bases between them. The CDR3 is CASSQEADRTTEAFF. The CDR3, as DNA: TGCGCCAGCAGCCAGGAAGCGGATCGAACAACTGAAGCTTTCTTT.

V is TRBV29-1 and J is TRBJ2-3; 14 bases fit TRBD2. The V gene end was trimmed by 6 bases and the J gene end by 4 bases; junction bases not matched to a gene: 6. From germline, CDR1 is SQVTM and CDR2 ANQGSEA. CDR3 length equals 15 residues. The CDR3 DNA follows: TGCAGCGTGGGTCGACTAGCGGGGGGGTCAGATACGCAGTATTTT. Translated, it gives CSVGRLAGGSDTQYF.

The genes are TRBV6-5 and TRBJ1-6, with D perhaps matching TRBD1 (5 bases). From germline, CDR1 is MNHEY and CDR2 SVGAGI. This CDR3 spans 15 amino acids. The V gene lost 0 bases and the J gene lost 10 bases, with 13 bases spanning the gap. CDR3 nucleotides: TGTGCCAGCAGTTACTCGATGGGGGGGGAATCACCCCTCCACTTT. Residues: CASSYSMGGESPLHF.

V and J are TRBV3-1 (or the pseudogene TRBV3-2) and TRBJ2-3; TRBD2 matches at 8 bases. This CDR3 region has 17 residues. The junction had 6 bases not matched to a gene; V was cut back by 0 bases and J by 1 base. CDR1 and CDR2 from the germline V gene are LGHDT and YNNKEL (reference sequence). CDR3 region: CASSQEGRGDGTDTQYF. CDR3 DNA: TGTGCCAGCAGCCAAGAGGGGCGGGGGGATGGCACAGATACGCAGTATTTT.